Below, 5 T cell receptor beta chains from the same sample are listed, as sequenced in a study of OX40 agonist ivuxolimab in advanced cancers. Data came from immunoSEQ multiplex PCR; TCRdb stores just in-frame clones and leaves some out. The table lists 70,000 to 80,000 clones, about 88% of them singletons. The sample was CD4+ or CD8+ T cells sorted from blood, taken in a trial of the OX40 agonist ivuxolimab. The receptors come from an adult with an advanced solid tumor such as melanoma, head and neck, liver or kidney cancer.

The chain joins TRBV5-4 to TRBJ2-1; 11 bases align to TRBD2. Germline CDR1 reads SGHNT; CDR2 reads YYREEE (reference sequence). The CDR3 is 15 residues long. J gave up 7 bases and V 4 bases, and 7 bases lay outside the gene matches. The CDR3 region is CASSQLAGVRNEQFF. CDR3 in DNA: TGTGCCAGCAGCCAACTAGCGGGAGTTCGTAATGAGCAGTTCTTC.

The chain combines TRBV19 with TRBJ2-1; 11 nucleotides match TRBD1. J was trimmed by 6 bases and V by 1 base; bases with no gene match: 5. This CDR3 spans 16 amino acids. The germline gives CDR1 LNHDA, CDR2 SQIVND (reference sequence). The CDR3 region has the DNA TGTGCCAGTAGTATAGCTAAGGGGACAGGGGGCAATGAGCAGTTCTTC. Its protein is CASSIAKGTGGNEQFF.

The rearrangement joins TRBV2 to TRBJ2-1, with D perhaps matching TRBD2 (6 bases). The CDR3 sequence is 14 residues long. Germline V CDR1 and CDR2: SNHLY, FYNNEI. Between the trimmed V and J ends, which lost 2 bases and 3 bases, there was a span of 8 bases. Here the CDR3 reads CASSERLVYNEQFF. The CDR3 bases are TGTGCCAGCAGTGAAAGACTAGTCTACAATGAGCAGTTCTTC.

The chain's CDR3 is CASSSQTSTDTQYF. CDR3 nucleotides: TGTGCCAGCAGCTCGCAAACTAGCACAGATACGCAGTATTTT. V usage is TRBV5-4 and J usage is TRBJ2-3; D not resolved. V dropped 3 bases and J dropped 0 bases, with 8 bases sitting between them. Germline V lookup: CDR1 SGHNT, CDR2 YYREEE (reference sequence). The CDR3 spans 14 residues.

The rearrangement joins TRBV4-1 to TRBJ2-1, with 15 bases matching TRBD2. Per the germline V gene, CDR1 is MGHRA and CDR2 is YSYEKL. The CDR3 is 17 residues long. Trimming removed 0 bases from V and 10 bases from J; junction bases left unmatched: 7. The CDR3 nucleotides are TGCGCCAGCAGCCAAGAGGGACTAGCGGGAGGCGGGCGCGAGCAGTTCTTC. Translating gives CASSQEGLAGGGREQFF.